These 2 T cell receptor beta chains were sequenced from one sample in a study. TCRdb passed the RT-PCR reads through MiXCR, listing each CDR3 protein once. The table shows about 680,000 distinct CDR3 sequences, with approximately 15% occurring only once. The material sequenced was memory CD4+ T cells from blood. The receptor source for this set is a female donor in good health, serving as a healthy control.

This clonotype has ten or more counts. The gene calls are TRBV10-3 and TRBJ2-3; tentatively, D is TRBD1 (5 bases). This CDR3 spans 15 amino acids. Germline V gene data show CDR1 as ENHRY and CDR2 as SYGVKD. The ends were cut back, 6 bases at V and 2 bases at J, with 15 bases in the middle. The CDR3 region has the DNA TGTGCCATCAGGAGACAGCCCGATAACACAGATACGCAGTATTTT. Protein sequence: CAIRRQPDNTDTQYF.

This clonotype was observed a few times. The genes are TRBV20-1 and TRBJ2-3; D may be TRBD1 (5 bases). Germline loops: CDR1 DFQATT, CDR2 SNEGSKA (reference sequence). The V gene lost 0 bases and the J gene lost 0 bases, with 10 bases spanning the gap. The CDR3 has 15 amino acids. The DNA for the CDR3 is TGCAGTGCTAGAGATCCAGGGAAAAGCACAGATACGCAGTATTTT. This codes for CSARDPGKSTDTQYF.